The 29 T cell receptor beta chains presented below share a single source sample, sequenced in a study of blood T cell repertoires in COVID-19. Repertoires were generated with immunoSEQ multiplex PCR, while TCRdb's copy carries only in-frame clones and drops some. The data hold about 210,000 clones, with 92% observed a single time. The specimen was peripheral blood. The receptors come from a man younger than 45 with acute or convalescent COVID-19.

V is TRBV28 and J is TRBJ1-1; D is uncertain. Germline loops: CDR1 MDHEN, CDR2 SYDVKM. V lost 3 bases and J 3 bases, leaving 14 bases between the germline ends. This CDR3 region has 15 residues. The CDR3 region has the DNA TGTGCCAGCAGTTTCCGAGCCGCGACTGACACTGAAGCTTTCTTT. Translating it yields CASSFRAATDTEAFF.

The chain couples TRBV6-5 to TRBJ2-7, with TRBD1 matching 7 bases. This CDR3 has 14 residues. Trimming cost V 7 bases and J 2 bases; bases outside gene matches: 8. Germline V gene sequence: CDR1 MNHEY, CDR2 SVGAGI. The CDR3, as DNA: TGTGCCAGCACCACGGACAGGACAACCTACGAGCAGTACTTC. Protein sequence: CASTTDRTTYEQYF.

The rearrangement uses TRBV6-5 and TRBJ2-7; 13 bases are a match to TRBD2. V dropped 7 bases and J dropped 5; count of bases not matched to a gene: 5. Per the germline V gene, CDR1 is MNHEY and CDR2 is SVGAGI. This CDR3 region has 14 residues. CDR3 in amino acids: CASKLAGGLDEQYF. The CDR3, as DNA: TGTGCCAGCAAACTAGCGGGGGGGCTCGACGAGCAGTACTTC.

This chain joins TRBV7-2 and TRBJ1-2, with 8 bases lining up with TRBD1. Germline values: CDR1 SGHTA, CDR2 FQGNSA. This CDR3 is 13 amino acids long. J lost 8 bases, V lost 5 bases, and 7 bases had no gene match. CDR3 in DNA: TGTGCCAGCAGCAGACTGACAGGGGAGGGCTACACCTTC. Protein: CASSRLTGEGYTF.

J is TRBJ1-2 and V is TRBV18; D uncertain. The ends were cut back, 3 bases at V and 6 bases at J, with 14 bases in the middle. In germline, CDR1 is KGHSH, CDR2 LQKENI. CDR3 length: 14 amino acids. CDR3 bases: TGTGCCAGCTCACCTATCGTTGAAGCGAATGGCTACACCTTC. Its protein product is CASSPIVEANGYTF.

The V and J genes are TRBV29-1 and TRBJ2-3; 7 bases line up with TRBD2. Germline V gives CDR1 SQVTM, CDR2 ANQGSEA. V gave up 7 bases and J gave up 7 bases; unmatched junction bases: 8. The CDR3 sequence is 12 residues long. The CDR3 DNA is TGCAGCGCTATAACGGGGACTAATACGCAGTATTTT. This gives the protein CSAITGTNTQYF.

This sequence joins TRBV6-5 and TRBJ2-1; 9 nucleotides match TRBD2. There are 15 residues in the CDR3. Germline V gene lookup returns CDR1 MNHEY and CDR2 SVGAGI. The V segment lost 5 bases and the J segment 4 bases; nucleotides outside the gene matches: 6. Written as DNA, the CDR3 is TGTGCCAGCAGTCCGGGACTAGCAAGGTACAATGAGCAGTTCTTC. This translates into CASSPGLARYNEQFF.

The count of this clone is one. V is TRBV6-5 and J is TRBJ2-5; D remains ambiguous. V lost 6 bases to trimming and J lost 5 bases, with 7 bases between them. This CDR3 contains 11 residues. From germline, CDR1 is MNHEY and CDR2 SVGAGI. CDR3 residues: CASRAEETQYF. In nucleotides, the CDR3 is TGTGCCAGCAGAGCCGAGGAGACCCAGTACTTC.

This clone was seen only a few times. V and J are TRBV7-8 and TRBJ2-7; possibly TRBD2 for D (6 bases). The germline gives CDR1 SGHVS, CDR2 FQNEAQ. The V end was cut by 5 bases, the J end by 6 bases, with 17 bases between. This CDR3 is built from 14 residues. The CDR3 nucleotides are TGTGCCAGCAGCGCGCAGGCGGGGACTCTCGAGCAGTACTTC. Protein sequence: CASSAQAGTLEQYF.

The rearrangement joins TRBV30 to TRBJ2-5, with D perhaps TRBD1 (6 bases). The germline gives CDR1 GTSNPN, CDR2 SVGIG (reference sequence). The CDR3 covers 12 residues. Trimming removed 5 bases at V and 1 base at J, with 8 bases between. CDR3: CAWQGIQETQYF. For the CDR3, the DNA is TGTGCCTGGCAGGGGATCCAAGAGACCCAGTACTTC.

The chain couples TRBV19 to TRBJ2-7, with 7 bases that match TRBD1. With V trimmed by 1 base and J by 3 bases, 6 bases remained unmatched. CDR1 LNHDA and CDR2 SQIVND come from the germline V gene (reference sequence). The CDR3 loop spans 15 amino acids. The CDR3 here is CASSIAGTAGYEQYF. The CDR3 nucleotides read TGTGCCAGTAGTATAGCAGGGACAGCTGGCTACGAGCAGTACTTC.

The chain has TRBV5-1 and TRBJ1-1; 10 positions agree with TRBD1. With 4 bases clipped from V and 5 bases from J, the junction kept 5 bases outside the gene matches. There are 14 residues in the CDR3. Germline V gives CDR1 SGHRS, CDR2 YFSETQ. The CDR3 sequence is CASSRDRGLTEAFF. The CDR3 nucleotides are TGCGCCAGCAGCCGTGACAGGGGGCTTACTGAAGCTTTCTTT.

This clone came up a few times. The DNA for the CDR3 is TGTGCCAGCAGTGGACAATTAGGCAATCAGCCCCAGCATTTT. Amino acids: CASSGQLGNQPQHF. The V gene is TRBV28, the J gene TRBJ1-5, with D perhaps TRBD1 (5 bases). V was clipped by 5 bases and J by 2 bases, with 10 bases between them. Germline V lookup: CDR1 MDHEN, CDR2 SYDVKM. The CDR3 loop spans 14 amino acids.

The CDR3 sequence: CATSRGYTGQGDGQETQYF. The CDR3 DNA sequence: TGTGCCACCAGCAGAGGATATACCGGACAGGGCGATGGACAAGAGACCCAGTACTTC. The chain links TRBV15 to TRBJ2-5; 8 bases match TRBD1. J gave up 2 bases and V 1 base, and 15 bases lay outside the gene matches. Germline loops: CDR1 LNHNV, CDR2 YYDKDF (reference sequence). The CDR3 is 19 amino acids.

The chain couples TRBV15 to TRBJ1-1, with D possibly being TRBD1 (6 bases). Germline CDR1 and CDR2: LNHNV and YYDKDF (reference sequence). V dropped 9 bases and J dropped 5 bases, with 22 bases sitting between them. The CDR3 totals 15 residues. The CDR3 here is CATLPSGQGRTEAFF. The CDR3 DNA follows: TGTGCCACTCTACCTAGTGGGCAGGGGCGGACTGAAGCTTTCTTT. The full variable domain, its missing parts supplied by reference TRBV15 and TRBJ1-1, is DAMVIQNPRYQVTQFGKPVTLSCSQTLNHNVMYWYQQKSSQAPKLLFHYYDKDFNNEADTPDNFQSRRPNTSFCFLDIRSPGLGDTAMYLCATLPSGQGRTEAFFGQGTRLTVV.

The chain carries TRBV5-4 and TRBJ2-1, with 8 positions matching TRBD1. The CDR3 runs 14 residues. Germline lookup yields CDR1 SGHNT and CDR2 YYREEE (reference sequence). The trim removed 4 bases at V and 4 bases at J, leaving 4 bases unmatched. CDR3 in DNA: TGTGCCAGCAGCCCGGGGACAGGTTACAATGAGCAGTTCTTC. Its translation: CASSPGTGYNEQFF. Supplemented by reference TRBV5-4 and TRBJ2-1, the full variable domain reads ETGVTQSPTHLIKTRGQQVTLRCSSQSGHNTVSWYQQALGQGPQFIFQYYREEENGRGNFPPRFSGLQFPNYSSELNVNALELDDSALYLCASSPGTGYNEQFFGPGTRLTVL.

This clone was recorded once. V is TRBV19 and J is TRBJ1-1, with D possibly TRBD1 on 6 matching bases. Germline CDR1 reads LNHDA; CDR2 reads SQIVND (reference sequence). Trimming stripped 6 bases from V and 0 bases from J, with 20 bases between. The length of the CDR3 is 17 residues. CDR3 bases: TGTGCCAGTAGGGTTTTTGTTAGGGGGAACATGAACACTGAAGCTTTCTTT. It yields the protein CASRVFVRGNMNTEAFF.

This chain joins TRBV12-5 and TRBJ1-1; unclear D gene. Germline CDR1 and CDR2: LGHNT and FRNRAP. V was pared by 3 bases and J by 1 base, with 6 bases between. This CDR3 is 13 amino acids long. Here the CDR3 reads CASGLERNTEAFF. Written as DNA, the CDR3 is TGTGCTAGTGGTTTAGAGAGGAACACTGAAGCTTTCTTT.

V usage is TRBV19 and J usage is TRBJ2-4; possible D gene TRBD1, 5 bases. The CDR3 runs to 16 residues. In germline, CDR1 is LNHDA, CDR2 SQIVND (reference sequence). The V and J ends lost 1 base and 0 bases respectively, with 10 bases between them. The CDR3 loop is CASSIAGPLAKNIQYF. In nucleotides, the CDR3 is TGTGCCAGTAGTATAGCAGGGCCCCTAGCCAAAAACATTCAGTACTTC.

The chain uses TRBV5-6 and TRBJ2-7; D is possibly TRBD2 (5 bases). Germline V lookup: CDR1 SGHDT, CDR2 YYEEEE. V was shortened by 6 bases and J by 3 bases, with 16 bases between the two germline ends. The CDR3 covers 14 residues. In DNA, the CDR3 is TGTGCCAGCATCATGGACGGGGTGGGCTACGAGCAGTACTTC. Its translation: CASIMDGVGYEQYF.

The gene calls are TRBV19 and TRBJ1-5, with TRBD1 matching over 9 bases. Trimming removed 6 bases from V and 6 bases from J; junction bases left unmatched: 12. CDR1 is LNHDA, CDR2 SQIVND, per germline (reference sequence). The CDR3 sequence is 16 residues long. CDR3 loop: CASSLWTGAYSQPQHF. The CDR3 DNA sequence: TGTGCCAGTAGCCTTTGGACAGGGGCCTATTCTCAGCCCCAGCATTTT. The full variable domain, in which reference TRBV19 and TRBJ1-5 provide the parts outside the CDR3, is DGGITQSPKYLFRKEGQNVTLSCEQNLNHDAMYWYRQDPGQGLRLIYYSQIVNDFQKGDIAEGYSVSREKKESFPLTVTSAQKNPTAFYLCASSLWTGAYSQPQHFGDGTRLSIL.

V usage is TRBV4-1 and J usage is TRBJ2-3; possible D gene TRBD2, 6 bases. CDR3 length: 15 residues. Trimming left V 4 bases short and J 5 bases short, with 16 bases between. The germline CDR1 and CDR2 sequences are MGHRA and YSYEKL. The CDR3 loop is CASSRGVWGEDTQYF. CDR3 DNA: TGCGCCAGCAGCCGCGGCGTCTGGGGGGAAGATACGCAGTATTTT.

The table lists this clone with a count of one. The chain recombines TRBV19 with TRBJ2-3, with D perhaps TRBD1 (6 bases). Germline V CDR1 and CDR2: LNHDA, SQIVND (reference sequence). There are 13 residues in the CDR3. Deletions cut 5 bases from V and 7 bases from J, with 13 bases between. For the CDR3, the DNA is TGTGCCAGTAGTCCTTGGACAGTGAATACGCAGTATTTT. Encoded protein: CASSPWTVNTQYF.

As DNA, the CDR3 is TGTGCCAGCAGCGATGCGGCCTTAAATTTATTGGAGACCCAGTACTTC. This codes for CASSDAALNLLETQYF. The chain uses TRBV2 and TRBJ2-5; D gene ambiguous. V lost 6 bases and J lost 5, with 22 bases in between. The germline CDR1 and CDR2 sequences are SNHLY and FYNNEI. The length of the CDR3 is 16 residues.

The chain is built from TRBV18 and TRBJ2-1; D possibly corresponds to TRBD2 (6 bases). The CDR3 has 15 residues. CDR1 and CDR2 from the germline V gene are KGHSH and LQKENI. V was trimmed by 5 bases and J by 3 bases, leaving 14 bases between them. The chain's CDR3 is CASSSPLAIYNEQFF. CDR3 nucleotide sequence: TGTGCCAGCTCATCCCCACTAGCCATCTACAATGAGCAGTTCTTC.

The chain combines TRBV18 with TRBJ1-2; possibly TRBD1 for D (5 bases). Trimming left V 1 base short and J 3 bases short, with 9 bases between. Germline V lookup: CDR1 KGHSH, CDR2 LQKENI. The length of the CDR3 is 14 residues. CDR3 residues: CASSPRQTDYGYTF. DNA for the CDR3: TGTGCCAGCTCACCACGTCAGACAGACTATGGCTACACCTTC.

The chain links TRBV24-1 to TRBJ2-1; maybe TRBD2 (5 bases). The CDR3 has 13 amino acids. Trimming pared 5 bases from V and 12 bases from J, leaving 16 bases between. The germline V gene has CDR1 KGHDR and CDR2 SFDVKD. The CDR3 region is CATSARAETGQFF. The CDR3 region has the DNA TGTGCCACCAGTGCGCGGGCGGAAACCGGGCAGTTCTTC.

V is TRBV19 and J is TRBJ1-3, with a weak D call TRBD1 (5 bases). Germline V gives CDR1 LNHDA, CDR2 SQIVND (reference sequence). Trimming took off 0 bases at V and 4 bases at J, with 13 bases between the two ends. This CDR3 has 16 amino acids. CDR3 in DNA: TGTGCCAGTAGTATAGAATTTGCAGGGCACGGAAACACCATATATTTT. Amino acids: CASSIEFAGHGNTIYF.

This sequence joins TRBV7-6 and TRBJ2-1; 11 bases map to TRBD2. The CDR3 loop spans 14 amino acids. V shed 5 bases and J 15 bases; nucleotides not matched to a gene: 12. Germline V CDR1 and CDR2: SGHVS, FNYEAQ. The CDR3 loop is CASSQTSGVLGAFF. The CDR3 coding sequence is TGTGCCAGCAGCCAGACTAGCGGGGTCCTTGGGGCGTTCTTC.